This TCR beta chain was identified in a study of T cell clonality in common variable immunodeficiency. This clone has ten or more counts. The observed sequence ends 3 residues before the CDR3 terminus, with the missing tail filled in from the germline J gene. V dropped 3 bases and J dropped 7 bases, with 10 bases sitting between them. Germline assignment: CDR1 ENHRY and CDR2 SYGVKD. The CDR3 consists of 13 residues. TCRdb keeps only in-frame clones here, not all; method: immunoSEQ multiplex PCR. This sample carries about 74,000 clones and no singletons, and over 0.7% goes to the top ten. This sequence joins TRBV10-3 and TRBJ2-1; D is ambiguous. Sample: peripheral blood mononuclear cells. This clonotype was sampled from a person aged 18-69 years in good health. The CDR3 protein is CAISDPPFNEQFF. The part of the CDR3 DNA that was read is TGTGCCATCAGTGATCCTCCCTTTAATGAG.